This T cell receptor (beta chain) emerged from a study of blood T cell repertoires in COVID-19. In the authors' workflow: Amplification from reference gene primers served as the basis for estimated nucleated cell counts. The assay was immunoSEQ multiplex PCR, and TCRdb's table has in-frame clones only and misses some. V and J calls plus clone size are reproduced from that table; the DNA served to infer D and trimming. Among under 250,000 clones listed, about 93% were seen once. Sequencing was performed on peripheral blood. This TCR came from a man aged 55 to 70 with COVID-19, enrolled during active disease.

CDR3 residues: CASSQASGPSYEQYF. In nucleotides, the CDR3 is TGTGCCAGCTCCCAGGCTAGCGGACCCTCCTACGAGCAGTACTTC. This chain connects TRBV18 to TRBJ2-7; TRBD2 matches at 7 bases. The CDR3 is 15 amino acids. Unmatched junction bases numbered 8, after V lost 6 bases and J lost 0 bases. Germline V gives CDR1 KGHSH, CDR2 LQKENI.